What follows are 17 T cell receptor beta chains derived from one specimen sequenced in a study of T cells after yellow fever vaccination. In TCRdb, the 5' RACE reads were re-called with MiXCR into one record per CDR3 protein. The data contain 400,000 or so distinct CDR3 sequences, more than 5.5% of them singletons. The specimen comprised PBMCs, sampled 5 days after the yellow fever booster vaccination. The receptors shown here come from a man aged 25 to 45 who received the YFV17D yellow fever vaccine.

The chain has TRBV19 and TRBJ2-1, with 8 bases lining up with TRBD1. The CDR3 loop spans 14 amino acids. Germline V CDR1 and CDR2: LNHDA, SQIVND (reference sequence). V gave up 5 bases and J gave up 12 bases; unmatched junction bases: 12. The CDR3 nucleotides read TGTGCCAGTAGTGCGGACAGGGCCACTTACTCGCAGTTCTTC. Its protein product is CASSADRATYSQFF.

This clonotype showed up many times. The J gene is TRBJ2-7, the V gene TRBV25-1, with TRBD1 identical over 9 bases. The CDR3 runs to 12 residues. Germline trimming cut 4 bases from V and 5 bases from J; bases unmatched to any gene: 0. From germline, CDR1 is MGHDK and CDR2 SYGVNS. CDR3 bases: TGTGCCAGCAGTGGACAGGGGGACGAGCAGTACTTC. This codes for CASSGQGDEQYF.

This clonotype was seen at least ten times. The rearrangement joins TRBV4-3 to TRBJ2-1; no firm D call. The CDR3 runs to 13 residues. V was shortened by 0 bases and J by 8 bases, with 8 bases between the two germline ends. Germline values: CDR1 LGHNA, CDR2 YSLEER. CDR3 loop: CASSQDRRYEQFF. DNA of the CDR3: TGCGCCAGCAGCCAAGACCGTAGGTATGAGCAGTTCTTC.

Many counts were recorded for this clonotype. V and J are TRBV7-2 and TRBJ2-7, with 9 bases lining up with TRBD2. Germline V gene data show CDR1 as SGHTA and CDR2 as FQGNSA. V dropped 1 base and J dropped 4; count of bases not matched to a gene: 2. This CDR3 comprises 14 residues. As DNA, the CDR3 is TGTGCCAGCAGCTTAGTTAGCGGGAGTTACGAGCAGTACTTC. The encoded protein is CASSLVSGSYEQYF.

The genes are TRBV7-2 and TRBJ2-7; 11 bases agree with TRBD1. This CDR3 has 16 amino acids. J lost 4 bases, V lost 0 bases, and 5 bases had no gene match. Germline CDR1 is SGHTA and CDR2 is FQGNSA. This CDR3 is CASSLAGTGGVYEQYF. The CDR3 DNA reads as TGTGCCAGCAGCTTAGCAGGGACAGGGGGAGTATACGAGCAGTACTTC.

This clonotype has just a few counts. The chain uses TRBV6-4 and TRBJ2-1; maybe TRBD1 (6 bases). The germline CDR1 and CDR2 sequences are MRHNA and SNTAGT. The CDR3 has 12 amino acids. V was pared by 9 bases and J by 5 bases, with 11 bases between. The chain's CDR3 is CARIRQDNEQFF. CDR3 in DNA: TGTGCCAGGATTAGACAGGACAATGAGCAGTTCTTC.

This clonotype was counted at least ten times. The chain couples TRBV10-3 to TRBJ2-3; D call uncertain. The CDR3 loop spans 13 amino acids. Trimming took off 0 bases at V and 9 bases at J, with 10 bases between the two ends. Germline loops: CDR1 ENHRY, CDR2 SYGVKD. This chain's CDR3 is CAISESNERTQYF. The CDR3 nucleotides are TGTGCCATCAGTGAGTCGAACGAGAGGACGCAGTATTTT.

This clonotype was seen at least ten times. The chain joins TRBV7-2 to TRBJ1-5; 8 nucleotides line up with TRBD1. The CDR3 loop spans 14 amino acids. From germline, CDR1 is SGHTA and CDR2 FQGNSA. Trimming removed 5 bases from V and 7 bases from J; junction bases left unmatched: 7. The CDR3 here is CASSIQGAGQPQHF. CDR3 nucleotides: TGTGCCAGCAGCATCCAGGGGGCAGGCCAGCCCCAGCATTTT. Full variable domain (rest looked up from reference TRBV7-2 and TRBJ1-5): GAGVSQSPSNKVTEKGKDVELRCDPISGHTALYWYRQSLGQGLEFLIYFQGNSAPDKSGLPSDRFSAERTGGSVSTLTIQRTQQEDSAVYLCASSIQGAGQPQHFGDGTRLSIL.

This clonotype has just a few counts. The V call is TRBV11-3, the J call TRBJ2-3; a possible D gene is TRBD2 (6 bases). Germline assignment: CDR1 SGHNT and CDR2 YENEEA. This CDR3 has 17 residues. Trimming cost V 1 base and J 0 bases, with 14 bases left between them. The CDR3 region is CASSLGGVSTSTDTQYF. The CDR3 DNA reads as TGTGCCAGCAGCTTAGGGGGGGTCTCTACTAGCACAGATACGCAGTATTTT.

This clonotype was seen a few times. The chain is built from TRBV7-9 and TRBJ2-7; 12 bases match TRBD2. There are 16 residues in the CDR3. In germline, CDR1 is SEHNR, CDR2 FQNEAQ (reference sequence). Trimming took 5 bases from V and 4 from J; bases not matched to a gene: 9. This CDR3 is CASSLPSGRAPYEQYF. CDR3 nucleotides: TGTGCCAGCAGCCTGCCTAGCGGGAGGGCCCCTTACGAGCAGTACTTC.

The rearrangement joins TRBV10-3 to TRBJ2-7; 11 bases fit TRBD2. The CDR3 covers 19 residues. Germline V CDR1 and CDR2: ENHRY, SYGVKD. Trimming took 6 bases from V and 3 from J; bases not matched to a gene: 19. CDR3 DNA: TGTGCCATCAGCCTGGTCGGCCACGTTAGCGGGAGGGCCTACTACGAGCAGTACTTC. Amino acid sequence: CAISLVGHVSGRAYYEQYF.

Many counts were recorded for this clonotype. The chain recombines TRBV7-2 with TRBJ2-3; no reliable D call. The length of the CDR3 is 17 residues. The germline gives CDR1 SGHTA, CDR2 FQGNSA. V dropped 4 bases and J dropped 2 bases, with 19 bases sitting between them. CDR3 sequence: CASSSRVVVTDTDTQYF. As DNA, the CDR3 is TGTGCCAGCAGCTCCCGGGTGGTGGTGACCGACACAGATACGCAGTATTTT. Using reference TRBV7-2 and TRBJ2-3 for the parts outside the CDR3, the full variable domain is GAGVSQSPSNKVTEKGKDVELRCDPISGHTALYWYRQSLGQGLEFLIYFQGNSAPDKSGLPSDRFSAERTGGSVSTLTIQRTQQEDSAVYLCASSSRVVVTDTDTQYFGPGTRLTVL.

This clonotype was picked up many times. V gene TRBV12-3 or TRBV12-4 combines with J gene TRBJ2-1, with unresolved D. V lost 4 bases and J lost 10, with 17 bases in between. The CDR3 extends over 14 amino acids. The CDR3: CASSSPSGPKEQFF. The CDR3 DNA follows: TGTGCCAGCAGTTCCCCCTCCGGACCGAAAGAGCAGTTCTTC.

The sample holds many counts of this clonotype. This chain uses TRBV5-1 with TRBJ2-1; 9 nucleotides align to TRBD2. V dropped 1 base and J dropped 7; count of bases not matched to a gene: 6. Germline loops: CDR1 SGHRS, CDR2 YFSETQ. The CDR3 is 15 residues long. The CDR3 loop is CASSLQGLAINEQFF. CDR3 nucleotide sequence: TGCGCCAGCAGCTTGCAGGGACTAGCTATTAATGAGCAGTTCTTC.

This clonotype was seen ten or more times. The gene calls are TRBV20-1 and TRBJ2-7; D possibly matches TRBD1 or TRBD2 (5 bases each). V was cut by 5 bases and J by 5 bases, with 16 bases left in between. This CDR3 has 13 amino acids. The V gene's germline CDR1 is DFQATT and CDR2 SNEGSKA (reference sequence). CDR3 sequence reads: CSASGTAVHEQYF. The CDR3 DNA sequence: TGCAGTGCTTCCGGGACCGCGGTTCACGAGCAGTACTTC.

This clonotype was seen a few times. The rearrangement joins TRBV19 to TRBJ2-4; no definite D call. This CDR3 comprises 15 residues. Germline CDR1 and CDR2: LNHDA and SQIVND (reference sequence). Deletions cut 8 bases from V and 1 base from J, with 15 bases between. CDR3 region: CASADPGAAKNIQYF. The CDR3 nucleotides are TGTGCCAGTGCCGATCCCGGCGCGGCCAAAAACATTCAGTACTTC.

This clonotype has more than one count but fewer than ten. This rearrangement joins TRBV29-1 to TRBJ2-5, with 13 bases aligning to TRBD2. V was pared by 4 bases and J by 9 bases, with 11 bases of the junction left unmatched. This CDR3 has 15 amino acids. Germline CDR1 reads SQVTM; CDR2 reads ANQGSEA. The CDR3 region is CSVVGTSGTRGPQYF. The CDR3 coding sequence is TGCAGCGTTGTCGGGACTAGCGGGACCCGGGGTCCCCAGTACTTC.